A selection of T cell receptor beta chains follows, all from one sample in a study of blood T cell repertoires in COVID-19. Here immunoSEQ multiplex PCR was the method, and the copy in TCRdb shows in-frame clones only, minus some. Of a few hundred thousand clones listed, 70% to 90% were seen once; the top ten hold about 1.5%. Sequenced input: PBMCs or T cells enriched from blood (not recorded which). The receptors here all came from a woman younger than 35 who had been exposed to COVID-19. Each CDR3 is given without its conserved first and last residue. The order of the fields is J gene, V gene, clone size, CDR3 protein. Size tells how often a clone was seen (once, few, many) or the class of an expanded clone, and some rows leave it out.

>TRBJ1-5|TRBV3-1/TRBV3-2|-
ASSQGQMNQPQH
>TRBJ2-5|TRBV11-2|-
ASSLLAPQETQY
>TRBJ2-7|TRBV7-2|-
ASRGTGGSYEQY
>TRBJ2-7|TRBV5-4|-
ASRLTSGTYEQY
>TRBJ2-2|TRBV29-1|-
SVASGTITGELF
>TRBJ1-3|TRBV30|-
AWSVLGTGTSLSGNTIY
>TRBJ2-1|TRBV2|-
ASSENSGRAYNEQF
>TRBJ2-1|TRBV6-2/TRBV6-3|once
ASSPPSDGEQF
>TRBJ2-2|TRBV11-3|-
ASSPGGSAGELF
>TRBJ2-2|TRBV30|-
AWSFGGREVGELF
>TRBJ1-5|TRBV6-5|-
ASSSYRGRTNQPQH
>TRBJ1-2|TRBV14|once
ASSQGGTVFNYGYT
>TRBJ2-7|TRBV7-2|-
ASSKGGDWGEQY
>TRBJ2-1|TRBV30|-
AWSLAPNEQF
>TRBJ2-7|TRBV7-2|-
ASSPPGQGGYEQY
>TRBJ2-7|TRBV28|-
ASLPQREIPSYEQY
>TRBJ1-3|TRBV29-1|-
SVRGSGNTIY
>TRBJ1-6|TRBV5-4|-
ASSRGTGGLNSPLH
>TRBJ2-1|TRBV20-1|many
SASTSGGKNEQF
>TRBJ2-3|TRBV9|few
ASSAQDSPPADTQY
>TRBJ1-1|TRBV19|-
ASSRQLGMNTEAF
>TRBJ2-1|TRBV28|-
ASSKLAGRNEQF
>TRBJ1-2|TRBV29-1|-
SPERYQGFVEHYGYT
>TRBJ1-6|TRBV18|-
ASSPPQGGSYNSPLH
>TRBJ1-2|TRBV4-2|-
ASSQEVRVRYT
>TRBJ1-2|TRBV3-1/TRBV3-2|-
ASSQTRVGYGYT
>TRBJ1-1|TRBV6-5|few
ASSYSTGSNTEAF
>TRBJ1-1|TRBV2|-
ASWDREDTEAF
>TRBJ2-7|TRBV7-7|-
ASSLDRTGGVEQY
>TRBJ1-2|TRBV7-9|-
ASSLAAGVGYGYT
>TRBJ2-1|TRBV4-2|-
ASSQLSLGALLNEQF
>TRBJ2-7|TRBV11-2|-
ASSLDPDSYEQY
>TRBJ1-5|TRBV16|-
ASSQSRGSGPQH
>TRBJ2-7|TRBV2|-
ASSEDEFEQY
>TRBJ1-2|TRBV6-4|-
ASKIEQGASYGYT
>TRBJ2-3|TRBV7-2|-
ASSLALRGGADTQY
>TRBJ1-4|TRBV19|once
ARIRGTGPLNEKLF
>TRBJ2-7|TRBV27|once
ASSFYPQEGAYEQY
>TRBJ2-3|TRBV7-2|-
ASSLSESTDTQY
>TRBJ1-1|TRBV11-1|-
ASSSRRGEAF
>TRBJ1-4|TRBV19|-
AVLGRTNEKLF
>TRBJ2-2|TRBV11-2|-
ASSFSGVGTGELF
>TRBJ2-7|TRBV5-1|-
ASSSDRGRYEQY
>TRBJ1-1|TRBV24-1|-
ATSGSGTGNTEAF
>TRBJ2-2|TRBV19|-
ASRRDGAGGPSWTGELF
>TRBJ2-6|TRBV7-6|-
ASSPTGGAARANVLT
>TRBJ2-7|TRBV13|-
ASSLGGGYPYEQY
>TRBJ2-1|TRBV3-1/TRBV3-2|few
ASSRAIPRNNEQF
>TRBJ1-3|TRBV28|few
ASRDSLSGNTIY